Shown below are 7 T cell receptor beta chains from a single sample sequenced in a study of a mutant IDH1 vaccine in newly diagnosed glioma. Time point: week 11, during vaccination. Vaccine doses each comprised 300 ug of mutant IDH1 20-mer peptide, with topical imiquimod. Clones were read by immunoSEQ multiplex PCR, and TCRdb kept only the in-frame ones, dropping some. The repertoire includes 35,000 or so clones, about four fifths of them detected once, and approximately 16% sits in the top ten. No antigen has been assigned to these receptors. The sequencing used peripheral blood mononuclear cells (PBMCs), collected from a glioma patient whose treatment included an IDH1 peptide vaccine. All receptors derive from a woman in her thirties with glioma. Some clones in this sample may be carry-over from other donors' samples.

The chain employs TRBV4-1 and TRBJ2-1; D gene ambiguous. CDR1 is MGHRA, CDR2 YSYEKL, per germline. With 4 bases removed from V and 6 bases from J, the gap between germline ends came to 7 bases. This CDR3 spans 12 amino acids. The CDR3 is CASSPRPNEQFF. In nucleotides, the CDR3 is TGCGCCAGCAGCCCTAGACCCAATGAGCAGTTCTTC.

The chain links TRBV2 to TRBJ2-1; TRBD2 matches 7 bases. Germline V gene data show CDR1 as SNHLY and CDR2 as FYNNEI. The CDR3 extends over 18 amino acids. V was pared by 4 bases and J by 4 bases, with 16 bases of the junction left unmatched. CDR3 DNA: TGTGCCAGCAGTGGCCCACTAGGGCTTAGCGGGCGGTACAATGAGCAGTTCTTC. This codes for CASSGPLGLSGRYNEQFF.

V is TRBV13 and J is TRBJ1-6, with 7 bases fitting TRBD1. J was trimmed by 6 bases and V by 7 bases; bases with no gene match: 9. CDR3 length: 15 residues. Looked up from germline, CDR1 is PRHDT and CDR2 is FYEKMQ (reference sequence). CDR3 nucleotides: TGTGCCAGCAAGACGGCAGGGGGACTTAATTCACCCCTCCACTTT. It encodes CASKTAGGLNSPLHF.

CDR3 region: CASSSGGGYEQYF. In DNA form, the CDR3 reads TGTGCCAGCAGCTCAGGGGGTGGATACGAGCAGTACTTC. This sequence joins TRBV5-6 and TRBJ2-7; 7 bases agree with TRBD1. Germline V gives CDR1 SGHDT, CDR2 YYEEEE. The CDR3 sequence is 13 residues long. V was clipped by 3 bases and J by 4 bases; unmatched bases: 4. The full variable domain, completed using reference TRBV5-6 and TRBJ2-7, is DAGVTQSPTHLIKTRGQQVTLRCSPKSGHDTVSWYQQALGQGPQFIFQYYEEEERQRGNFPDRFSGHQFPNYSSELNVNALLLGDSALYLCASSSGGGYEQYFGPGTRLTVT.

The rearrangement links TRBV4-1 to TRBJ2-3, with D possibly matching TRBD1 (6 bases). The germline V gene has CDR1 MGHRA and CDR2 YSYEKL. The CDR3 extends over 15 amino acids. Trimming removed 0 bases at V and 8 bases at J, with 15 bases between. CDR3 in amino acids: CASSQDSDRGGTQYF. CDR3 sequence (DNA): TGCGCCAGCAGCCAAGATTCGGACCGAGGGGGTACGCAGTATTTT.

The chain is built from TRBV14 and TRBJ2-2; D unresolved. CDR3 size: 13 residues. Germline V gives CDR1 SGHDN, CDR2 FVKESK. V lost 6 bases and J 4 bases, leaving 9 bases between the germline ends. The CDR3 loop reads CASRSYSTGELFF. The DNA for the CDR3 is TGTGCCAGCAGATCATACTCCACCGGGGAGCTGTTTTTT.

This clone was seen only a few times. V and J are TRBV10-2 and TRBJ1-1; D gene unclear. The CDR3 spans 12 residues. With 7 bases removed from V and 10 bases from J, the gap between germline ends came to 16 bases. Germline values: CDR1 WSHSY, CDR2 SAAADI. CDR3 region: CASNQAGAGAFF. In DNA, the CDR3 is TGCGCCAGCAACCAAGCAGGCGCGGGAGCTTTCTTT.